Listed here are 18 T cell receptor beta chains from one sample, sequenced in a study of cytomegalovirus exposure and HLA in healthy donors. 60 Vbeta and 13 Jbeta primers were used in PCR. Method: immunoSEQ multiplex PCR; TCRdb's copy keeps in-frame clones and lacks some. The data contain more than 95,000 clones, about 81% of them singletons. The sequenced sample consisted of PBMCs. Every receptor here comes from a man aged 25 to 45 in good health and CMV-seronegative.

The rearrangement joins TRBV30 to TRBJ1-1; D is uncertain. In germline, CDR1 is GTSNPN, CDR2 SVGIG (reference sequence). The V end lost 5 bases, the J end lost 0 bases, and 13 bases lay between the germline ends. The CDR3 extends over 14 amino acids. The DNA for the CDR3 is TGTGCCTGGGGACCTGGGGAGCTGAACACTGAAGCTTTCTTT. Translated: CAWGPGELNTEAFF.

V gene TRBV14 combines with J gene TRBJ1-2, with TRBD1 identical over 9 bases. Trimming took 5 bases from V and 6 from J; bases not matched to a gene: 4. This CDR3 region has 13 residues. Germline-derived CDR1 and CDR2 are SGHDN and FVKESK. This CDR3 reads CASSTGTGNGYTF. CDR3 nucleotide sequence: TGTGCCAGCAGCACTGGGACAGGGAATGGCTACACCTTC.

The rearrangement uses TRBV28 and TRBJ2-5; D gene uncertain. V lost 5 bases to trimming and J lost 0 bases, with 4 bases between them. The CDR3 extends over 12 amino acids. The germline CDR1 and CDR2 sequences are MDHEN and SYDVKM. CDR3 DNA sequence: TGTGCCAGCAGTCCAAACCAAGAGACCCAGTACTTC. It yields the protein CASSPNQETQYF.

The sample holds one count of this clone. V usage is TRBV29-1 and J usage is TRBJ2-7; 7 positions agree with TRBD1. The CDR3 covers 13 residues. The ends lost 3 bases at V and 2 bases at J; junction bases unmatched: 4. Per germline, CDR1 SQVTM and CDR2 ANQGSEA. The CDR3 bases are TGCAGCGTTGAGTTAGGGACAGCCTACGAGCAGTACTTC. Its protein is CSVELGTAYEQYF.

The V and J genes are TRBV7-8 and TRBJ2-1, with 8 bases fitting TRBD1. This CDR3 has 16 amino acids. V shed 6 bases and J 6 bases; nucleotides not matched to a gene: 13. Germline lookup yields CDR1 SGHVS and CDR2 FQNEAQ. CDR3 region: CASRSVRDRLSNEQFF. As DNA, the CDR3 is TGTGCCAGCAGATCAGTCCGGGACAGGCTCTCCAATGAGCAGTTCTTC.

On this clone: The sample carries other DNA sequences with the same CDR3. The chain recombines TRBV9 with TRBJ1-1; D is unresolved. The CDR3 runs to 14 residues. Trimming took off 0 bases at V and 0 bases at J, with 6 bases between the two ends. CDR1 and CDR2 (germline): SGDLS, YYNGEE. CDR3 protein: CASSVEQMNTEAFF. The CDR3 DNA sequence: TGTGCCAGCAGCGTAGAACAGATGAACACTGAAGCTTTCTTT.

The chain couples TRBV11-2 to TRBJ1-1; unclear D gene. The CDR3 extends over 15 amino acids. CDR1 SGHAT and CDR2 FQNNGV come from the germline V gene. Trimming cost V 6 bases and J 4 bases, with 18 bases left between them. CDR3 DNA sequence: TGTGCCAGCAGGGATTGGAGGCTGTCGGGCACTGAAGCTTTCTTT. Translating it yields CASRDWRLSGTEAFF.

The rearrangement links TRBV27 to TRBJ1-2, with TRBD1 as a possible D gene (5 bases). Trimming took off 5 bases at V and 0 bases at J, with 7 bases between the two ends. Germline V lookup: CDR1 MNHEY, CDR2 SMNVEV (reference sequence). The CDR3 spans 13 residues. DNA for the CDR3: TGTGCCAGCAGTCGGACATCTAACTATGGCTACACCTTC. As protein: CASSRTSNYGYTF.

The chain uses TRBV5-1 and TRBJ2-2; TRBD1 is a possible D gene (6 bases). The germline V and J ends were trimmed by 1 base and 6 bases, with 10 bases remaining between them. The CDR3 runs to 14 residues. The germline gives CDR1 SGHRS, CDR2 YFSETQ. DNA of the CDR3: TGCGCCAGCAGCTTGCCTGGGACACCCGGGGAGCTGTTTTTT. Translation gives CASSLPGTPGELFF.

V is TRBV19 and J is TRBJ1-5; 8 bases are a match to TRBD1. CDR3 size: 15 residues. Germline trimming cut 3 bases from V and 6 bases from J; bases unmatched to any gene: 7. CDR1 and CDR2 (germline): LNHDA, SQIVND (reference sequence). CDR3 nucleotide sequence: TGTGCCAGTAGTATCCCGGGCAGGGGGCGTCAGCCCCAGCATTTT. Protein sequence: CASSIPGRGRQPQHF.

The rearrangement links TRBV6-5 to TRBJ2-3; D is perhaps TRBD2 (6 bases). V gave up 4 bases and J gave up 5 bases, with 7 bases separating them. The CDR3 runs to 12 residues. Germline-derived CDR1 and CDR2 are MNHEY and SVGAGI. The CDR3 reads CASSSGLDTQYF. CDR3 bases: TGTGCCAGCAGTTCGGGACTAGATACGCAGTATTTT.

V usage is TRBV28 and J usage is TRBJ1-1; D unclear. Deletions cut 3 bases from V and 1 base from J, with 9 bases between. The germline V gene has CDR1 MDHEN and CDR2 SYDVKM. There are 14 residues in the CDR3. CDR3: CASSFPQENTEAFF. CDR3 nucleotide sequence: TGTGCCAGCAGTTTTCCTCAGGAGAACACTGAAGCTTTCTTT.

This chain joins TRBV10-1 and TRBJ1-4; 12 nucleotides align to TRBD1. This CDR3 region has 15 residues. Trimming cost V 6 bases and J 8 bases; bases outside gene matches: 7. Germline V lookup: CDR1 WNHNN, CDR2 SYGVQD (reference sequence). In DNA form, the CDR3 reads TGCGCCAGCAGCGGGACAGGGGGCAATGACGAAAAACTGTTTTTT. It yields the protein CASSGTGGNDEKLFF.

This clone has a single count. This chain joins TRBV5-4 and TRBJ1-3, with D possibly TRBD1 on 5 matching bases. Germline V gene data show CDR1 as SGHNT and CDR2 as YYREEE (reference sequence). Trimming left V 4 bases short and J 0 bases short, with 11 bases between. This CDR3 has 15 amino acids. CDR3 residues: CASSRDSYSGNTIYF. The CDR3 region has the DNA TGTGCCAGCAGCCGCGACAGCTACTCTGGAAACACCATATATTTT.

The genes are TRBV19 and TRBJ1-5; a possible D gene is TRBD1 (6 bases). This CDR3 region has 13 residues. V dropped 3 bases and J dropped 6 bases, with 9 bases sitting between them. The V gene's germline CDR1 is LNHDA and CDR2 SQIVND (reference sequence). CDR3 nucleotide sequence: TGTGCCAGTAGTATCAGGGGTCCTCAGCCCCAGCATTTT. Translating it yields CASSIRGPQPQHF.

This rearrangement joins TRBV10-3 to TRBJ2-5; TRBD2 is a possible D gene (7 bases). V was cut by 2 bases and J by 2 bases, with 9 bases left in between. This CDR3 spans 14 amino acids. The germline gives CDR1 ENHRY, CDR2 SYGVKD. The CDR3, as DNA: TGTGCCATCAGTGAGCGGGGGGCTCAAGAGACCCAGTACTTC. Its translation is CAISERGAQETQYF.

This clone came up once. The J gene is TRBJ2-4, the V gene TRBV28, with a possible D match to TRBD2 (6 bases). Germline assignment: CDR1 MDHEN and CDR2 SYDVKM. The CDR3 is made up of 16 amino acids. Between the trimmed V and J ends, which lost 8 bases and 0 bases, there was a span of 17 bases. The CDR3 coding sequence is TGTGCCAGCGGACCATTTGCGGGACTAGCCAAAAACATTCAGTACTTC. Translated: CASGPFAGLAKNIQYF.

This clone has just one count. The chain is built from TRBV11-2 and TRBJ1-1, with TRBD1 matching 8 bases. Germline lookup yields CDR1 SGHAT and CDR2 FQNNGV. There are 18 residues in the CDR3. J was trimmed by 1 base and V by 6 bases; bases with no gene match: 16. In nucleotides, the CDR3 is TGTGCCAGCAGTCGCAAACAGGGGGGTTTGTCTGAGAACACTGAAGCTTTCTTT. Amino acids: CASSRKQGGLSENTEAFF.